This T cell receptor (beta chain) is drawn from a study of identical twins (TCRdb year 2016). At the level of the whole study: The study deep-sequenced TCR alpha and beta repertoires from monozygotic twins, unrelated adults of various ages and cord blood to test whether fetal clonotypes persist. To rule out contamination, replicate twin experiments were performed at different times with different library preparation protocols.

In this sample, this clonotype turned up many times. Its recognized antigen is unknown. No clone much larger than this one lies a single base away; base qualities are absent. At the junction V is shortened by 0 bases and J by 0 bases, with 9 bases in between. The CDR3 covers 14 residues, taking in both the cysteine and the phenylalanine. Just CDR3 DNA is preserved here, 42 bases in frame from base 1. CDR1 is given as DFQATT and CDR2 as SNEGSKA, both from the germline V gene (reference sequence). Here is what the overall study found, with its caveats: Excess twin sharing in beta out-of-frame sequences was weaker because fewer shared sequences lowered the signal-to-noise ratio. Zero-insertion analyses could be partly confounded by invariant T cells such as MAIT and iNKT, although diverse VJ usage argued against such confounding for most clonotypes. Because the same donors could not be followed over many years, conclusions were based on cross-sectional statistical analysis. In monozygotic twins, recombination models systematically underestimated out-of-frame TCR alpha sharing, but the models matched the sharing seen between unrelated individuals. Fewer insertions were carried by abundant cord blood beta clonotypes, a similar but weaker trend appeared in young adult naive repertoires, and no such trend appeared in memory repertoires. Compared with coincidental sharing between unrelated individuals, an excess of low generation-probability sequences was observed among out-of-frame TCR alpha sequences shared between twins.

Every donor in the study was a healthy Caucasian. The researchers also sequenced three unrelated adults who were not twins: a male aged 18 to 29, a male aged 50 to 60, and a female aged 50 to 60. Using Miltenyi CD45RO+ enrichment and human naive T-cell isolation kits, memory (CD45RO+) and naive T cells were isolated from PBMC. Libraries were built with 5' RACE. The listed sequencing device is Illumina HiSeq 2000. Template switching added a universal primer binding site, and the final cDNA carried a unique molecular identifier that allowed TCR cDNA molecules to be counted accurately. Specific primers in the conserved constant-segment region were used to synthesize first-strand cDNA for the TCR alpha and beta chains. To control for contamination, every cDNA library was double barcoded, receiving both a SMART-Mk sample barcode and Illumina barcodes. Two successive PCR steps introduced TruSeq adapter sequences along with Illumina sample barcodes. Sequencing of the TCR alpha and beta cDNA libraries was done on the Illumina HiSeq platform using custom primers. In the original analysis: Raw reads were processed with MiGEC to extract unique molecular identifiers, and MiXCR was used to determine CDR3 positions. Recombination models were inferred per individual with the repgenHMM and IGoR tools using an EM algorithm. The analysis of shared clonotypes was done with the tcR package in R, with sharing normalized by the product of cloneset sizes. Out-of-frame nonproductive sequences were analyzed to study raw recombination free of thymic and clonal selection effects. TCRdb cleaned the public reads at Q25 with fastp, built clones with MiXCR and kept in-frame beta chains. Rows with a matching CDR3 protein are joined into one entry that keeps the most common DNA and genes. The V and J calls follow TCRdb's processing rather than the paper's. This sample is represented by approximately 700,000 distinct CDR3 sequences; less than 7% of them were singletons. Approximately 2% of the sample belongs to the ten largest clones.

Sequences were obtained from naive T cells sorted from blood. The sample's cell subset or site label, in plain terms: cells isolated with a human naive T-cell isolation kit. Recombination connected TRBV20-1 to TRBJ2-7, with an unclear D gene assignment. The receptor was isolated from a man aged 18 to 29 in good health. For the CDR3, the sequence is CSARDEGLSYEQYF. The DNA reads TGCAGTGCTAGAGATGAAGGTCTCTCCTACGAGCAGTACTTC.